Following are 15 T cell receptor beta chains from one sample sequenced in a study of T-cell reconstitution after alpha-beta-depleted transplantation in children. This sample's TCRbeta library carried unique molecular identifier barcodes. Via MiXCR, TCRdb re-called the PCR reads, giving one row per CDR3 protein. The sample contains roughly 500,000 distinct CDR3 sequences, about 30% of which appear only once. The specimen was PBMCs from the stem cell graft donor, collected from the stem cell graft. The receptors derive from a human donor who donated a stem cell graft to a child with aplastic anemia.

The V and J genes are TRBV19 and TRBJ2-4, with D perhaps TRBD1 (6 bases). The germline gives CDR1 LNHDA, CDR2 SQIVND (reference sequence). V gave up 7 bases and J gave up 6 bases, with 22 bases separating them. This CDR3 is 16 amino acids long. For the CDR3, the DNA is TGTGCCAGTACCGACAGGATGGGCCTTGCTGGAAACATTCAGTACTTC. Encoded protein: CASTDRMGLAGNIQYF.

The CDR3 DNA follows: TGTGCCAGCAGGGGCGGAGCGAGCTCCTACAATGAGCAGTTCTTC. Its protein is CASRGGASSYNEQFF. The V and J genes are TRBV11-3 and TRBJ2-1; D uncertain. Trimming stripped 6 bases from V and 0 bases from J, with 12 bases between. Germline V CDR1 and CDR2: SGHNT, YENEEA. The CDR3 loop spans 15 amino acids.

This clonotype was detected a few times. The chain is built from TRBV13 and TRBJ1-1; 7 nucleotides agree with TRBD1. Germline values: CDR1 PRHDT, CDR2 FYEKMQ (reference sequence). The length of the CDR3 is 15 residues. Losses at the gene ends were 0 bases for V and 4 bases for J; bases not matched to a gene: 5. The CDR3 DNA follows: TGTGCCAGCAGCTTAGGCCGGACAGGCGGCACTGAAGCTTTCTTT. Encoded protein: CASSLGRTGGTEAFF.

This rearrangement joins TRBV9 to TRBJ2-1; 8 bases line up with TRBD2. Trimming took 0 bases from V and 9 from J; bases not matched to a gene: 8. Germline V CDR1 and CDR2: SGDLS, YYNGEE. The CDR3 has 15 amino acids. As DNA, the CDR3 is TGTGCCAGCAGCGTAGAGGGGACTAGGGGCTTTGAGCAGTTCTTC. Its protein is CASSVEGTRGFEQFF.

This clonotype is labeled as medium-sized. V is TRBV5-1 and J is TRBJ2-5; 8 nucleotides match TRBD2. CDR3 length equals 17 residues. V lost 0 bases and J lost 1; bases outside the gene matches: 8. Germline values: CDR1 SGHRS, CDR2 YFSETQ. CDR3 sequence: CASSLAIAGGPQETQYF. The CDR3 DNA follows: TGCGCCAGCAGCTTGGCCATTGCGGGAGGCCCCCAAGAGACCCAGTACTTC.

The V gene is TRBV7-9, the J gene TRBJ2-3; D is ambiguous. CDR1 SEHNR and CDR2 FQNEAQ come from the germline V gene (reference sequence). This CDR3 has 11 residues. V was trimmed by 4 bases and J by 5 bases, leaving 4 bases between them. The CDR3 nucleotides are TGTGCCAGCAGCTATGAAGATACGCAGTATTTT. Translation: CASSYEDTQYF.

Only a few counts were recorded for this clonotype. The chain employs TRBV7-9 and TRBJ2-3, with D uncertain. The CDR3 has 15 residues. V was shortened by 1 base and J by 5 bases, with 13 bases between the two germline ends. CDR1 and CDR2 from the germline V gene are SEHNR and FQNEAQ (reference sequence). The CDR3 DNA is TGTGCCAGCAGCTTAGTTCCGAAGGGAAAAGATACGCAGTATTTT. Translation: CASSLVPKGKDTQYF.

Written as DNA, the CDR3 is TGTGCCAGCTCACCACTCAGGGGGGGGAACACTGAAGCTTTCTTT. It is translated as CASSPLRGGNTEAFF. The chain joins TRBV18 to TRBJ1-1; TRBD1 matches 7 bases. The V gene end was trimmed by 1 base and the J gene end by 1 base; junction bases not matched to a gene: 3. Germline V CDR1 and CDR2: KGHSH, LQKENI. The CDR3 covers 15 residues. Using reference TRBV18 and TRBJ1-1 for the parts outside the CDR3, the full variable domain is NAGVMQNPRHLVRRRGQEARLRCSPMKGHSHVYWYRQLPEEGLKFMVYLQKENIIDESGMPKERFSAEFPKEGPSILRIQQVVRGDSAAYFCASSPLRGGNTEAFFGQGTRLTVV.

This sequence joins TRBV7-2 and TRBJ2-1; TRBD2 aligns across 7 bases. The CDR3 extends over 14 amino acids. CDR1 is SGHTA, CDR2 FQGNSA, per germline. V trimming: 3 bases; J trimming: 10 bases; junction bases outside the gene matches: 9. This CDR3 is CASSFWGRAGEQFF. The DNA of the CDR3 is TGTGCCAGCAGCTTCTGGGGGAGGGCTGGGGAGCAGTTCTTC.

This clonotype showed up just a few times. The chain carries TRBV7-2 and TRBJ2-3; possibly TRBD1 for D (6 bases). Trimming shortened V by 5 bases and J by 4 bases, and 13 bases separated the two germline ends. Germline V gives CDR1 SGHTA, CDR2 FQGNSA. The CDR3 totals 14 residues. The CDR3 region has the DNA TGTGCCAGCAGCGTATACGGGACACCAGATACGCAGTATTTT. This gives the protein CASSVYGTPDTQYF.

This clonotype was seen a handful of times. The rearrangement joins TRBV12-3 or TRBV12-4 to TRBJ1-1; D remains ambiguous. V lost 3 bases and J 4 bases, leaving 15 bases between the germline ends. The CDR3 totals 15 residues. The CDR3 here is CASSLEAYQSTEAFF. Written as DNA, the CDR3 is TGTGCCAGCAGTTTGGAGGCCTACCAGAGCACTGAAGCTTTCTTT.

This clonotype was picked up a small number of times. The rearrangement uses TRBV20-1 and TRBJ2-7, with 7 nucleotides matching TRBD1. CDR1 and CDR2 from the germline V gene are DFQATT and SNEGSKA (reference sequence). The trim removed 6 bases at V and 2 bases at J, leaving 4 bases unmatched. The CDR3 contains 12 residues. The CDR3 loop is CSASGQTYEQYF. The CDR3 nucleotides read TGCAGTGCCTCGGGACAGACCTACGAGCAGTACTTC.

This clonotype was found a few times. The chain has TRBV4-3 and TRBJ2-1, with TRBD2 identical over 7 bases. The CDR3 runs 19 residues. V lost 0 bases and J lost 0; bases outside the gene matches: 11. CDR1 LGHNA and CDR2 YSLEER come from the germline V gene. CDR3 amino acids: CASSQDLLGGLVSYNEQFF. The CDR3, as DNA: TGCGCCAGCAGCCAAGATTTGCTCGGCGGACTAGTCTCCTACAATGAGCAGTTCTTC.

This clonotype has just a few counts. The chain uses TRBV7-2 and TRBJ2-1; no reliable D call. With 0 bases removed from V and 1 base from J, the gap between germline ends came to 10 bases. The CDR3 extends over 16 amino acids. Germline V CDR1 and CDR2: SGHTA, FQGNSA. CDR3 region: CASSLARLKSYNEQFF. The CDR3 region has the DNA TGTGCCAGCAGCTTAGCCCGTTTAAAATCCTACAATGAGCAGTTCTTC.

This chain links TRBV7-9 with TRBJ2-7, with D possibly TRBD1 on 5 matching bases. In germline, CDR1 is SEHNR, CDR2 FQNEAQ (reference sequence). The CDR3 contains 15 residues. Trimming left V 5 bases short and J 3 bases short, with 17 bases between. The CDR3 DNA reads TGTGCCAGCAGCCCGGGCCGGCAGGGCGGCTACGAGCAGTACTTC. Protein product: CASSPGRQGGYEQYF. Combining the CDR3 with reference TRBV7-9 and TRBJ2-7 gives the whole variable domain DTGVSQNPRHKITKRGQNVTFRCDPISEHNRLYWYRQTLGQGPEFLTYFQNEAQLEKSRLLSDRFSAERPKGSFSTLEIQRTEQGDSAMYLCASSPGRQGGYEQYFGPGTRLTVT.